This is a list of T cell receptor beta chains from one sample in a study of response to subunit inactivated influenza vaccine. TCRdb fed the RT-PCR reads into MiXCR, producing one record per CDR3 protein. This table holds about half a million distinct CDR3 sequences, approximately 9.9% found once. The sequencing here drew on PBMCs from blood, taken 35 to 45 days after vaccination. The receptor set was obtained from a man aged 50-60 years who received an inactivated influenza vaccine. Each CDR3 is given with its conserved first and last residue. The order of the fields is clone size, V gene, J gene, D gene, CDR3 DNA, CDR3 protein. D genes are given only for firm matches. Clone size is stated in some rows and not others, as once, few, many or a class when expanded.

many	TRBV20-1	TRBJ1-5	NA	TGCAGTGCGCGATATGGTAGCAATCAGCCCCAGCATTTT	CSARYGSNQPQHF
NA	TRBV7-2	TRBJ2-3	NA	TGTGCCAGCAGTTGGGCTTCCACAGATACGCAGTATTTT	CASSWASTDTQYF
few	TRBV29-1	TRBJ2-1	NA	TGCAGCGTTGACGGCCAGAACTCCTACAATGAGCAGTTCTTC	CSVDGQNSYNEQFF
NA	TRBV5-1	TRBJ2-5	NA	TGCGCCAGCAGCTTGGAAGGAAGCGAAGAGACCCAGTACTTC	CASSLEGSEETQYF
many	TRBV20-1	TRBJ2-7	TRBD2	TGCAGTGCACTAGCGGGTGCCTACGAGCAGTACTTC	CSALAGAYEQYF
NA	TRBV20-1	TRBJ1-4	TRBD1	TGCAGTGTGAGGGGGCCCAATGAAAAACTGTTTTTT	CSVRGPNEKLFF
NA	TRBV9	TRBJ1-2	TRBD1	TGTGCCAGCAGCGTACAAGGGGGCCACTATGGCTACACCTTC	CASSVQGGHYGYTF
few	TRBV29-1	TRBJ2-7	NA	TGCAGCGTTGACGTCAGTGAGGGCTACGAGCAGTACTTC	CSVDVSEGYEQYF
few	TRBV5-8	TRBJ2-7	NA	TGTGCCAGCAGCTTGTATCTAGAATTGACGGGAGAGCAGTACTTC	CASSLYLELTGEQYF
NA	TRBV4-3	TRBJ2-3	NA	TGCGCCAGCAGCCAAGATGTGGGGAGTTCAGATACGCAGTATTTT	CASSQDVGSSDTQYF
NA	TRBV12-3/TRBV12-4	TRBJ1-2	TRBD1	TGTGCCAGCAGTTCCCTCAGGACAGGGGGACGTGGCTACACCTTC	CASSSLRTGGRGYTF
NA	TRBV15	TRBJ2-7	NA	TGTGCCACCAGCAGAGATGGGATGGGCCCCTACGAGCAGTACTTC	CATSRDGMGPYEQYF
NA	TRBV15	TRBJ1-3	NA	TGTGCCACCAGCAGACGCTCTGGAAACACCATATATTTT	CATSRRSGNTIYF
few	TRBV24-1	TRBJ1-2	TRBD1	TGTGCCACCAGTGATTTGGGACAGGGTCATGGCTACACCTTC	CATSDLGQGHGYTF
NA	TRBV20-1	TRBJ2-5	TRBD2	TGCAGTGCCCAGCCTACACTAGCGTTAAATAGGGAGACCCAGTACTTC	CSAQPTLALNRETQYF
few	TRBV28	TRBJ1-2	NA	TGTGCCAGCAGTGCAGGCGCCAGGGATCTTAACTATGGCTACACCTTC	CASSAGARDLNYGYTF
few	TRBV20-1	TRBJ2-1	NA	TGCAGTGCTAGTGGGACTCCGAGCTCCTACAATGAGCAGTTCTTC	CSASGTPSSYNEQFF
NA	TRBV6-5	TRBJ2-7	TRBD2	TGTGCCAGCAGTTACTCCGCTAGCGGGACCTTGTACGAGCAGTACTTC	CASSYSASGTLYEQYF
few	TRBV7-9	TRBJ2-2	TRBD2	TGTGCCAGCAGCCCAACTAGCGGGAGGAACACCGGGGAGCTGTTTTTT	CASSPTSGRNTGELFF
NA	TRBV29-1	TRBJ2-1	TRBD1	TGCAGCGCAACCGGGACAGGTAACTACAATGAGCAGTTCTTC	CSATGTGNYNEQFF
few	TRBV10-3	TRBJ2-2	NA	TGTGCCATCAGTGTGGCGGGGAACACCGGGGAGCTGTTTTTT	CAISVAGNTGELFF
NA	TRBV6-1	TRBJ2-1	TRBD2	TGTGCCAGCATCGGGACAAGCCTAGCGGGAGGACGCAATGAGCAGTTCTTC	CASIGTSLAGGRNEQFF
few	TRBV5-1	TRBJ1-6	NA	TGCGCCAGCAGTTCAGCGCAGGGTCCCTCACCCCTCCACTTT	CASSSAQGPSPLHF
few	TRBV5-5	TRBJ2-2	NA	TGTGCCAGCAGTTGGAGGGCGACCGGGGAGCTGTTTTTT	CASSWRATGELFF
few	TRBV20-1	TRBJ2-7	TRBD2	TGCAGTGCTAGAGATCACGGACTAGGACTTGAGCAGTACTTC	CSARDHGLGLEQYF
few	TRBV6-1	TRBJ2-3	NA	TGTGCCAGCAGTGAAGCCGCGTTAAGCGGAATAAACACAGATACGCAGTATTTT	CASSEAALSGINTDTQYF